Following are 28 T cell receptor beta chains from one sample sequenced in a study of CD8+ T cells in alopecia areata listed by TCRdb under 2018. Library preparation used the immunoSEQ multiplex PCR assay. For TCR sequencing, RNA was extracted from every sample and reverse transcribed into cDNA to serve as template. TCRdb carries this immuneACCESS record with in-frame sequences only. Its versions omit some clonotypes, under half of them owing to an unresolved V gene in the studies checked, with the rest unexplained. Across this sample there are 140,000 to 150,000 clones, with around 49% seen only once. The ten largest clones represent over 0.75% of the sample. Taken with the paper, the label for time point translates to: baseline before oral tofacitinib. The sequences come from CD4+ T cells sorted from blood, collected at week 0. Every receptor here comes from a human donor with alopecia areata.

This clone was counted between two and nine times. The V gene is TRBV29-1, the J gene TRBJ2-5; D not certain. This CDR3 spans 15 amino acids. Germline CDR1 is SQVTM and CDR2 is ANQGSEA. V lost 5 bases to trimming and J lost 2 bases, with 18 bases between them. The CDR3 DNA follows: TGCAGCGTTTTGTTCTGGGCGGAAGGGCAAGAGACCCAGTACTTC. This encodes CSVLFWAEGQETQYF.

This chain uses TRBV9 with TRBJ2-7; D gene ambiguous. The V gene lost 0 bases and the J gene lost 4 bases, with 8 bases spanning the gap. Germline CDR1 is SGDLS and CDR2 is YYNGEE. This CDR3 is 13 amino acids long. DNA for the CDR3: TGTGCCAGCAGCGTAGGTTCCAGTTACGAGCAGTACTTC. Protein: CASSVGSSYEQYF.

The sample holds a few counts of this clone. This sequence joins TRBV5-1 and TRBJ2-1, with D maybe TRBD2 (5 bases). V was pared by 5 bases and J by 6 bases, with 9 bases between. Germline V gene lookup returns CDR1 SGHRS and CDR2 YFSETQ. This CDR3 comprises 12 residues. The CDR3 sequence is CASSEAGNEQFF. CDR3 sequence (DNA): TGCGCCAGCAGTGAGGCGGGCAATGAGCAGTTCTTC.

This clone occurred a few times. The V call is TRBV7-2, the J call TRBJ2-7; D call uncertain. This CDR3 comprises 12 residues. Deletions cut 3 bases from V and 5 bases from J, with 8 bases between. Germline values: CDR1 SGHTA, CDR2 FQGNSA. CDR3 region: CASSFQMDEQYF. CDR3 nucleotides: TGTGCCAGCAGCTTTCAGATGGACGAGCAGTACTTC.

In this sample, this clone turned up a few times. The CDR3 loop is CSVAMTSLGANVLTF. Written as DNA, the CDR3 is TGCAGCGTTGCCATGACATCGCTTGGGGCCAACGTCCTGACTTTC. V is TRBV29-1 and J is TRBJ2-6; unclear D gene. V was clipped by 4 bases and J by 3 bases, with 13 bases between them. This CDR3 is 15 amino acids long. CDR1 is SQVTM, CDR2 ANQGSEA, per germline.

This clone was observed at least ten times. This sequence joins TRBV6-4 and TRBJ1-2; D perhaps matches TRBD1 (6 bases). Looked up from germline, CDR1 is MRHNA and CDR2 is SNTAGT. This CDR3 contains 14 residues. V dropped 4 bases and J dropped 8 bases, with 17 bases sitting between them. The CDR3 nucleotides read TGTGCCAGCAGTGCCCTCCCAGGGGAAGGCGGCTACACCTTC. Protein product: CASSALPGEGGYTF.

The chain links TRBV5-1 to TRBJ1-2; tentative D call: TRBD1 (5 bases). CDR1 is SGHRS, CDR2 YFSETQ, per germline. V dropped 0 bases and J dropped 8 bases, with 11 bases sitting between them. There are 13 residues in the CDR3. The CDR3 reads CASSLVGAGGYTF. The CDR3 DNA reads as TGCGCCAGCAGCTTGGTTGGGGCAGGAGGCTACACCTTC.

This clone appeared a few times. Other DNA sequences in the sample encode the same CDR3. CDR3 sequence: CAWSVQGASGANVLTF. In nucleotides, the CDR3 is TGTGCCTGGAGTGTACAGGGGGCCTCTGGGGCCAACGTCCTGACTTTC. The chain is built from TRBV30 and TRBJ2-6; 9 bases are shared with TRBD1. The trim removed 0 bases at V and 0 bases at J, leaving 0 bases unmatched. The CDR3 has 16 residues. Germline V CDR1 and CDR2: GTSNPN, SVGIG (reference sequence).

The rearrangement joins TRBV30 to TRBJ1-1; no reliable D call. The CDR3 is made up of 13 amino acids. The ends were cut back, 3 bases at V and 8 bases at J, with 16 bases in the middle. In germline, CDR1 is GTSNPN, CDR2 SVGIG (reference sequence). The DNA of the CDR3 is TGTGCCTGGAGAGCAAGTTGGAGGACCGAAGCTTTCTTT. This translates into CAWRASWRTEAFF.

This clone came up a few times. The chain uses TRBV6-6 and TRBJ2-7; D gene ambiguous. Between the trimmed V and J ends, which lost 7 bases and 0 bases, there was a span of 19 bases. The CDR3 length is 16 residues. Per the germline V gene, CDR1 is MNHNY and CDR2 is SVGAGI (reference sequence). This CDR3 reads CASIYSLAASSYEQYF. The CDR3 DNA reads as TGTGCCAGCATCTACTCGTTGGCAGCGTCCTCCTACGAGCAGTACTTC.

This chain connects TRBV7-9 to TRBJ2-3, with 8 bases matching TRBD2. The germline V gene encodes CDR1 SEHNR and CDR2 FQNEAQ (reference sequence). The CDR3 runs 15 residues. The V gene end was trimmed by 3 bases and the J gene end by 0 bases; junction bases not matched to a gene: 2. This CDR3 is CASSLSSGSTDTQYF. For the CDR3, the DNA is TGTGCCAGCAGCTTGTCTAGCGGGAGCACAGATACGCAGTATTTT. The full variable domain, in which reference TRBV7-9 and TRBJ2-3 provide the parts outside the CDR3, is DTGVSQNPRHKITKRGQNVTFRCDPISEHNRLYWYRQTLGQGPEFLTYFQNEAQLEKSRLLSDRFSAERPKGSFSTLEIQRTEQGDSAMYLCASSLSSGSTDTQYFGPGTRLTVL.

This chain joins TRBV29-1 and TRBJ2-1; TRBD2 agrees at 11 bases. Germline trimming cut 7 bases from V and 7 bases from J; bases unmatched to any gene: 6. CDR1 is SQVTM and CDR2 is ANQGSEA in the germline V gene. CDR3 length: 13 amino acids. CDR3 residues: CSARTSGSNEQFF. The CDR3 DNA sequence: TGCAGCGCCCGCACTAGCGGGAGTAATGAGCAGTTCTTC.

This clone was seen a handful of times. The rearrangement joins TRBV15 to TRBJ2-2; D not resolved. Germline CDR1 reads LNHNV; CDR2 reads YYDKDF (reference sequence). The CDR3 runs to 13 residues. The germline V and J ends were trimmed by 5 bases and 5 bases, with 9 bases remaining between them. The CDR3 region is CATSGSLTGELFF. As DNA, the CDR3 is TGTGCCACCAGCGGATCTCTAACCGGGGAGCTGTTTTTT.

Only a few counts were recorded for this clone. The V and J genes are TRBV5-4 and TRBJ1-5; no reliable D call. From germline, CDR1 is SGHNT and CDR2 YYREEE (reference sequence). The V and J ends lost 1 base and 4 bases respectively, with 6 bases between them. The CDR3 is made up of 13 amino acids. The CDR3: CASSLRGNQPQHF. CDR3 coding DNA: TGTGCCAGCAGCTTGAGAGGGAATCAGCCCCAGCATTTT.

The rearrangement uses TRBV9 and TRBJ2-3, with 7 bases that match TRBD2. V dropped 0 bases and J dropped 7; count of bases not matched to a gene: 14. CDR3 length equals 17 residues. The germline V gene has CDR1 SGDLS and CDR2 YYNGEE. The CDR3 sequence is CASSVEWKRGGRNTQYF. In DNA form, the CDR3 reads TGTGCCAGCAGCGTAGAGTGGAAGAGGGGCGGGAGAAATACGCAGTATTTT.

V gene TRBV6-5 combines with J gene TRBJ1-4; D remains ambiguous. Between the trimmed V and J ends, which lost 0 bases and 1 base, there was a span of 0 bases. In germline, CDR1 is MNHEY, CDR2 SVGAGI. CDR3 length: 13 amino acids. The CDR3 DNA reads as TGTGCCAGCAGTTACTCAACTAATGAAAAACTGTTTTTT. It translates to CASSYSTNEKLFF.

This clone was seen at least ten times. V usage is TRBV7-2 and J usage is TRBJ2-4; no reliable D call. CDR3 size: 13 residues. V lost 3 bases and J 7 bases, leaving 10 bases between the germline ends. Germline CDR1 SGHTA, CDR2 FQGNSA. CDR3 DNA: TGTGCCAGCAGCTTTCGGAGCCCCAACATTCAGTACTTC. Translating gives CASSFRSPNIQYF.

The J gene is TRBJ1-2, the V gene TRBV25-1, with 11 bases identical to TRBD1. In germline, CDR1 is MGHDK, CDR2 SYGVNS. There are 16 residues in the CDR3. J lost 6 bases, V lost 2 bases, and 8 bases had no gene match. CDR3: CASSEGGTGGLDGYTF. Written as DNA, the CDR3 is TGTGCCAGCAGTGAAGGTGGGACAGGGGGATTGGATGGCTACACCTTC.

This clone was counted a few times. The chain carries TRBV28 and TRBJ1-4, with a possible D match to TRBD1 (6 bases). Deletions cut 6 bases from V and 4 bases from J, with 12 bases between. Germline loops: CDR1 MDHEN, CDR2 SYDVKM. This CDR3 is 14 amino acids long. The CDR3 coding sequence is TGTGCCAGCAGACCAGGGGAACATAATGAAAAACTGTTTTTT. Amino acid sequence: CASRPGEHNEKLFF.

This clone was picked up a small number of times. The chain uses TRBV29-1 and TRBJ1-2; maybe TRBD1 (5 bases). The CDR3 is 12 residues long. Per the germline V gene, CDR1 is SQVTM and CDR2 is ANQGSEA. V lost 6 bases to trimming and J lost 6 bases, with 14 bases between them. The CDR3 DNA follows: TGCAGCGTCCTGTTCAGGGAGGATGGCTACACCTTC. Translated, it gives CSVLFREDGYTF.

V gene TRBV29-1 combines with J gene TRBJ1-2, with D perhaps TRBD1 (5 bases). V lost 7 bases, J lost 2 bases, and 14 bases lay in between. The CDR3 contains 13 residues. Per the germline V gene, CDR1 is SQVTM and CDR2 is ANQGSEA. CDR3 nucleotide sequence: TGCAGCGCCGCAGACAGCGAGAACTATGGCTACACCTTC. It encodes CSAADSENYGYTF.

This clone was seen once. The chain carries TRBV5-8 and TRBJ2-7; TRBD2 aligns across 8 bases. V dropped 3 bases and J dropped 3; count of bases not matched to a gene: 11. CDR1 and CDR2 from the germline V gene are SGHTS and YDEGEE. This CDR3 has 16 residues. The CDR3 region has the DNA TGTGCCAGCAGCTCAAAAAGAGGGACTAGGCTCTACGAGCAGTACTTC. Protein sequence: CASSSKRGTRLYEQYF.

This clone turned up a few times. The chain combines TRBV25-1 with TRBJ2-3, with D perhaps TRBD2 (5 bases). V was cut by 6 bases and J by 2 bases, with 15 bases left in between. This CDR3 is 15 amino acids long. The germline V gene encodes CDR1 MGHDK and CDR2 SYGVNS. CDR3 coding DNA: TGTGCCAGCAGCCTGAGGGAAAGGTACACAGATACGCAGTATTTT. The encoded protein is CASSLRERYTDTQYF.

The J gene is TRBJ2-3, the V gene TRBV9; 7 nucleotides align to TRBD2. Losses at the gene ends were 7 bases for V and 1 base for J; bases not matched to a gene: 3. The CDR3 length is 13 residues. Looked up from germline, CDR1 is SGDLS and CDR2 is YYNGEE. This CDR3 is CASELAGTDTQYF. In DNA form, the CDR3 reads TGTGCCAGCGAGCTAGCGGGCACAGATACGCAGTATTTT.

The chain couples TRBV14 to TRBJ2-2, with D possibly matching TRBD2 (6 bases). In germline, CDR1 is SGHDN, CDR2 FVKESK. V was clipped by 8 bases and J by 8 bases, with 21 bases between them. This CDR3 region has 15 residues. The CDR3 region has the DNA TGTGCCAGCTCCACGGGCGCGGGAAAGGCAGGGGAGCTGTTTTTT. The encoded protein is CASSTGAGKAGELFF.

CDR3 residues: CQTSGTSPTGEQFF. Written as DNA, the CDR3 is TGCCAGACTAGCGGGACTTCCCCAACGGGCGAGCAGTTCTTC. This sequence joins TRBV29-1 and TRBJ2-1, with 11 positions matching TRBD2. The germline V gene has CDR1 SQVTM and CDR2 ANQGSEA. The CDR3 covers 14 residues.

This clone was found once. V usage is TRBV29-1 and J usage is TRBJ2-3; tentative D call: TRBD1 (6 bases). Trimming took off 2 bases at V and 1 base at J, with 13 bases between the two ends. CDR3 length: 15 residues. CDR1 is SQVTM, CDR2 ANQGSEA, per germline. CDR3: CSVETGNSGTDTQYF. The CDR3 DNA reads as TGCAGCGTTGAAACAGGGAACAGCGGCACAGATACGCAGTATTTT.

The rearrangement links TRBV18 to TRBJ2-3; D unclear. Looked up from germline, CDR1 is KGHSH and CDR2 is LQKENI. The germline V and J ends were trimmed by 3 bases and 1 base, with 5 bases remaining between them. This CDR3 spans 13 amino acids. CDR3 coding DNA: TGTGCCAGCTCACCCTCCCGCACAGATACGCAGTATTTT. Translation gives CASSPSRTDTQYF.